Listed below are T cell receptor beta chains from one sample, sequenced in a study of blood T cells in healthy people across ages. TCRdb reprocessed the 5' RACE reads with MiXCR, giving one entry per CDR3 protein. The repertoire consists of about 970,000 distinct CDR3 sequences, with roughly 50% occurring once and the leading ten covering roughly a fifth. The sample was blood. These receptors were taken from a woman in her fifties or sixties in good health. The CDR3 runs from the conserved cysteine through the conserved F or W. Size tells how often a clone was seen (once, few, many) or the class of an expanded clone, and some rows leave it out.

. | TRBJ1-5 | TRBV28 | CASRPDSVSAPQHF
. | TRBJ2-7 | TRBV4-1 | CASSLLPGPYEQYF
. | TRBJ2-5 | TRBV12-3/TRBV12-4 | CASSHRVTQETHYF
. | TRBJ2-7 | TRBV5-6 | CASFNEGRSAYEQYF
. | TRBJ2-7 | TRBV3-1 | CASSPQGVLAKPYEQYF
. | TRBJ2-1 | TRBV7-9 | CASDEGEQFF
few | TRBJ2-3 | TRBV12-3/TRBV12-4 | CASSQQGGDTDTQYF
. | . | TRBV4-1 | CASSQAPGEETQYF
few | TRBJ2-7 | TRBV12-3/TRBV12-4 | CASKAAGSYEQYF
few | TRBJ2-5 | TRBV18 | CASSNGHDQETQYF
. | TRBJ2-7 | TRBV4-1 | CTSSGPAPSYEQYF
. | TRBJ1-2 | TRBV7-2 | CASSLARTGVYGYTF
. | TRBJ1-5 | TRBV3-1 | CASSSSVSNQPQHF
. | TRBJ2-3 | TRBV29-1 | CSGGLAGGDTQYF
. | TRBJ2-5 | TRBV6-2/TRBV6-3 | CASSYGILAGGQETQYF
. | TRBJ1-2 | TRBV30 | CAWKVTGGADGYTF
. | TRBJ2-5 | TRBV6-1 | CASSGPAGGETQYF
. | TRBJ2-7 | TRBV4-2 | CASSQERTSGMDEQYF
few | TRBJ2-2 | TRBV4-1 | CASSRDLLASGELFF
. | TRBJ2-7 | TRBV4-1 | CASSHGPGYEQYF
. | TRBJ2-2 | TRBV7-9 | CASTPPTLAGTNTGELFF
. | TRBJ2-1 | TRBV5-1 | CASSLTNPLGEQFF
. | . | TRBV6-6 | CASSSGASVIEQYF
. | TRBJ2-7 | TRBV10-3 | CAISESNLGYEQYF
few | TRBJ2-7 | TRBV7-9 | CASSVIIAGGNYEQYF
. | . | TRBV28 | CASSFYGVPHEQYF
. | TRBJ2-3 | TRBV4-1 | CAGSLLLSVPTDTQYF
. | TRBJ2-7 | TRBV6-4 | CASSPGSGADEQYF
many | TRBJ2-5 | TRBV10-3 | CAISAAGETQYF
. | TRBJ2-2 | TRBV3-1 | CASSQVEGGTSGRRYTGELFF
. | TRBJ2-1 | TRBV28 | CASMTSGAYNEQFF
. | TRBJ2-7 | TRBV20-1 | CSARVGTESSYEQYF
. | TRBJ1-1 | TRBV20-1 | CSARGGPGGRGTEAFF
. | TRBJ2-5 | TRBV28 | CASSPYHLRETQYF
. | TRBJ2-7 | TRBV9 | CASSPWSGGEQYF
. | TRBJ2-6 | TRBV9 | CASTIYASGANVLTF
. | TRBJ2-3 | TRBV5-5 | CASLSGSTDTQYF
. | . | TRBV4-1 | CASSQGLAGGPGETQYF
. | TRBJ1-4 | TRBV19 | CATTTNEKLFF
. | TRBJ2-3 | TRBV6-6 | CASSRRTILDSTDTQYF